Listed below are T cell receptor beta chains from one sample, sequenced in a study of cytomegalovirus exposure and HLA in healthy donors. TCRdb's table, derived via immunoSEQ multiplex PCR, lists solely in-frame clones and lacks some. The profile shows 210,000 or so clones, about 90% of them singletons. Sequencing was done on a sample of PBMCs. Receptors were obtained from a man younger than 45 in good health and CMV-seronegative. CDR3s include the opening cysteine and the closing phenylalanine or tryptophan. The order of the fields is J gene, V gene, D gene, clone size, CDR3 DNA, CDR3 protein. The D gene is left open where the match is weak. Only part of the rows carry a size: once, few, many, or a class if the clone is expanded.

j_call: TRBJ2-5
v_call: TRBV4-3
d_call: .
clone_size: .
cdr3_nt: TGCGCCAGCAGCCAAGTGACCGGGGGAGAGACCCAGTACTTC
cdr3_aa: CASSQVTGGETQYF

j_call: TRBJ1-3
v_call: TRBV7-9
d_call: .
clone_size: .
cdr3_nt: TGTGCCAGCAGCTTTGCAGGCTCTGGAAACACCATATATTTT
cdr3_aa: CASSFAGSGNTIYF

j_call: TRBJ2-5
v_call: TRBV6-5
d_call: TRBD2
clone_size: .
cdr3_nt: TGTGCCAGCAGTTACGGGACTAGTAGCGAGACCCAGTACTTC
cdr3_aa: CASSYGTSSETQYF

j_call: TRBJ2-7
v_call: TRBV7-9
d_call: TRBD2
clone_size: .
cdr3_nt: TGTGCCAGCAGCCCAGTTCCGGGACTAGCGAACTCCTACGAGCAGTACTTC
cdr3_aa: CASSPVPGLANSYEQYF

j_call: TRBJ2-7
v_call: TRBV6-1
d_call: .
clone_size: .
cdr3_nt: TGTGCCAGCAGTGAGAACCCAGCGGGACACTACGAGCAGTACTTC
cdr3_aa: CASSENPAGHYEQYF

j_call: TRBJ2-5
v_call: TRBV7-2
d_call: TRBD1
clone_size: .
cdr3_nt: TGTGCCAGCAGCTTAGCGGGGACAGGGCGGGAGACCCAGTACTTC
cdr3_aa: CASSLAGTGRETQYF

j_call: TRBJ2-1
v_call: TRBV6-1
d_call: .
clone_size: .
cdr3_nt: TGTGCCAGCAGCTGGCGGCAGGGAACCTACAATGAGCAGTTCTTC
cdr3_aa: CASSWRQGTYNEQFF

j_call: TRBJ2-1
v_call: TRBV7-2
d_call: TRBD1
clone_size: .
cdr3_nt: TGTGCCAGCAGCTTCCGGACAGGGGCCTACAATGAGCAGTTCTTC
cdr3_aa: CASSFRTGAYNEQFF

j_call: TRBJ2-7
v_call: TRBV6-1
d_call: TRBD2
clone_size: .
cdr3_nt: TGTGCCAGCAGCCGTGGACTAGCCTACGAGCAGTACTTC
cdr3_aa: CASSRGLAYEQYF

j_call: TRBJ1-3
v_call: TRBV7-2
d_call: .
clone_size: .
cdr3_nt: TGTGCCAGCAGCTTAGTATTCAACAGCATATATTTT
cdr3_aa: CASSLVFNSIYF

j_call: TRBJ1-5
v_call: TRBV15
d_call: .
clone_size: .
cdr3_nt: TGTGCCACCAGCAGAGCAGGGTTAGGTCTTCAGCCCCAGCATTTT
cdr3_aa: CATSRAGLGLQPQHF

j_call: TRBJ2-1
v_call: TRBV19
d_call: TRBD1
clone_size: .
cdr3_nt: TGTGCCAGTAGTCTACGGACAGGGGATGAGCAGTTCTTC
cdr3_aa: CASSLRTGDEQFF

j_call: TRBJ1-2
v_call: TRBV2
d_call: .
clone_size: .
cdr3_nt: TGTGCCAGCAGTGAAGATCCAGGTATCTATGGCTACACCTTC
cdr3_aa: CASSEDPGIYGYTF

j_call: TRBJ1-5
v_call: TRBV19
d_call: .
clone_size: .
cdr3_nt: TGTGCCAGTAGTACTGCCACAGGGTTCAATCAGCCCCAGCATTTT
cdr3_aa: CASSTATGFNQPQHF

j_call: TRBJ1-4
v_call: TRBV5-4
d_call: TRBD1
clone_size: .
cdr3_nt: TGTGCCAGCAGCTCCGCTCCGGGACAGGGGTATGAAAAACTATTTTTT
cdr3_aa: CASSSAPGQGYEKLFF

j_call: TRBJ2-1
v_call: TRBV7-2
d_call: .
clone_size: .
cdr3_nt: TGTGCCAGCAGCTTAGCCGGACAGAAAGGCAATGAGCAGTTCTTC
cdr3_aa: CASSLAGQKGNEQFF

j_call: TRBJ2-2
v_call: TRBV18
d_call: .
clone_size: few
cdr3_nt: TGTGCCAGCTCACCCCGGGACTCACTGTTCCCCGGGGAGCTGTTTTTT
cdr3_aa: CASSPRDSLFPGELFF

j_call: TRBJ2-5
v_call: TRBV5-4
d_call: TRBD2
clone_size: .
cdr3_nt: TGTGCCAGCAGCTCCCGACTAGCGGGACAAGAGACCCAGTACTTC
cdr3_aa: CASSSRLAGQETQYF

j_call: TRBJ2-7
v_call: TRBV7-2
d_call: .
clone_size: .
cdr3_nt: TGTGCCAGCAGCACCAGACAGGACTCCTACGAGCAGTACTTC
cdr3_aa: CASSTRQDSYEQYF

j_call: TRBJ1-5
v_call: TRBV5-1
d_call: .
clone_size: .
cdr3_nt: TGCGCCAGCAGCTTGGGGACAGATAGCAATCAGCCCCAGCATTTT
cdr3_aa: CASSLGTDSNQPQHF

j_call: TRBJ2-7
v_call: TRBV4-3
d_call: .
clone_size: .
cdr3_nt: TGCGCCAGCAGCCCAAGACTTGGCGTCTCCTACGAGCAGTACTTC
cdr3_aa: CASSPRLGVSYEQYF

j_call: TRBJ1-2
v_call: TRBV7-9
d_call: TRBD1
clone_size: .
cdr3_nt: TGTGCCAGCAGAACTGAGGGGGCGACTCATGGCTACACCTTC
cdr3_aa: CASRTEGATHGYTF

j_call: TRBJ1-6
v_call: TRBV6-5
d_call: TRBD1
clone_size: .
cdr3_nt: TGTGCCAGCAGTTTGGACAGGAATTCTTCACCCCTCCACTTT
cdr3_aa: CASSLDRNSSPLHF

j_call: TRBJ2-7
v_call: TRBV6-7
d_call: .
clone_size: .
cdr3_nt: TGTGCCAGCAGTTTGGCGGCCCCCTACGAGCAGTACTTC
cdr3_aa: CASSLAAPYEQYF

j_call: TRBJ2-7
v_call: TRBV6-1
d_call: TRBD1
clone_size: .
cdr3_nt: TGTGCCAGCAGGGCGGGACAGGGAAACGAGCAGTACTTC
cdr3_aa: CASRAGQGNEQYF

j_call: TRBJ2-7
v_call: TRBV10-3
d_call: TRBD1
clone_size: .
cdr3_nt: TGTGCCATCAGTGGGACAGGGGGCCCCTACGAGCAGTACTTC
cdr3_aa: CAISGTGGPYEQYF

j_call: TRBJ1-4
v_call: TRBV5-1
d_call: .
clone_size: .
cdr3_nt: TGCGCCAAGACGACCGGGGTTGCAACTAATGAAAAACTGTTTTTT
cdr3_aa: CAKTTGVATNEKLFF

j_call: TRBJ2-7
v_call: TRBV11-2
d_call: .
clone_size: .
cdr3_nt: TGTGCCAGCAGCTTAGGAGGGAGCTCCTACGAGCAGTACTTC
cdr3_aa: CASSLGGSSYEQYF

j_call: TRBJ2-7
v_call: TRBV19
d_call: TRBD2
clone_size: once
cdr3_nt: TGTGCCAGTAGTAGCGGGAGTGGGTACGAGCAGTACTTC
cdr3_aa: CASSSGSGYEQYF

j_call: TRBJ2-7
v_call: TRBV28
d_call: .
clone_size: .
cdr3_nt: TGTGCCAGCAGTACAGGGGAGCAGTACTTC
cdr3_aa: CASSTGEQYF

j_call: TRBJ1-1
v_call: TRBV19
d_call: .
clone_size: .
cdr3_nt: TGTGCCAGTAGCGGAGAACCGGATGGGGGCAGCGACGAAGCTTTCTTT
cdr3_aa: CASSGEPDGGSDEAFF

j_call: TRBJ2-5
v_call: TRBV9
d_call: .
clone_size: .
cdr3_nt: TGTGCCAGCAGCCCACGAGGATATACCCAAGAGACCCAGTACTTC
cdr3_aa: CASSPRGYTQETQYF

j_call: TRBJ2-5
v_call: TRBV7-9
d_call: TRBD1
clone_size: .
cdr3_nt: TGTGCCAGCAGCTTATCAGGGGGCAAAGAGACCCAGTACTTC
cdr3_aa: CASSLSGGKETQYF

j_call: TRBJ1-4
v_call: TRBV28
d_call: .
clone_size: few
cdr3_nt: TGTGCCAGCAGGGTCGGGGGGATTGAAAAACTGTTTTTT
cdr3_aa: CASRVGGIEKLFF

j_call: TRBJ1-3
v_call: TRBV18
d_call: .
clone_size: .
cdr3_nt: TGTGCCAGCTCACCCCAGGATTCTGGAAACACCATATATTTT
cdr3_aa: CASSPQDSGNTIYF

j_call: TRBJ2-1
v_call: TRBV29-1
d_call: TRBD2
clone_size: .
cdr3_nt: TGCAGCGTTGAAGGGCTAGCGGGAAGGTACAATGAGCAGTTCTTC
cdr3_aa: CSVEGLAGRYNEQFF

j_call: TRBJ2-1
v_call: TRBV11-1
d_call: TRBD2
clone_size: .
cdr3_nt: TGTGCCAGCAGCCGAGGACTAGCGGGTTCCTACAATGAGCAGTTCTTC
cdr3_aa: CASSRGLAGSYNEQFF

j_call: TRBJ1-6
v_call: TRBV6-6
d_call: .
clone_size: once
cdr3_nt: TGTGCCAGCAGTGACAACTCCTATAATTCACCCCTCCACTTT
cdr3_aa: CASSDNSYNSPLHF

j_call: TRBJ2-3
v_call: TRBV28
d_call: TRBD2
clone_size: .
cdr3_nt: TGTGCCACCGTCAGCGGGAGGCGCACAGATACGCAGTATTTT
cdr3_aa: CATVSGRRTDTQYF

j_call: TRBJ2-5
v_call: TRBV2
d_call: TRBD1
clone_size: once
cdr3_nt: TGTGCCAGCGGGACAGGGAGGCAAGAGACCCAGTACTTC
cdr3_aa: CASGTGRQETQYF

j_call: TRBJ1-5
v_call: TRBV28
d_call: TRBD1
clone_size: .
cdr3_nt: TGTGCCAGCACGATGCGGGACAGGGTGGAGCAGCCCCAGCATTTT
cdr3_aa: CASTMRDRVEQPQHF

j_call: TRBJ2-7
v_call: TRBV4-1
d_call: TRBD2
clone_size: once
cdr3_nt: TGCGCCAGCAGCCAGAATAGCGGGAGGATAAGCGAGCAGTACTTC
cdr3_aa: CASSQNSGRISEQYF

j_call: TRBJ2-7
v_call: TRBV28
d_call: .
clone_size: .
cdr3_nt: TGTGCCAGCAGTTTGAGGCAGGGGACGTCCTACGAGCAGTACTTC
cdr3_aa: CASSLRQGTSYEQYF

j_call: TRBJ1-1
v_call: TRBV7-2
d_call: TRBD1
clone_size: .
cdr3_nt: TGTGCCAGCAGCTTAGAAGGGGGACAGCGCGAGCAAGCTTTCTTT
cdr3_aa: CASSLEGGQREQAFF

j_call: TRBJ2-1
v_call: TRBV30
d_call: TRBD2
clone_size: .
cdr3_nt: TGTGCCTGGAGCCTACCAAGGACTAGCGGGAGGTATGAGCAGTTCTTC
cdr3_aa: CAWSLPRTSGRYEQFF

j_call: TRBJ1-1
v_call: TRBV19
d_call: .
clone_size: .
cdr3_nt: TGTGCCAGTGAGCAGGGCAACACTGAAGCTTTCTTT
cdr3_aa: CASEQGNTEAFF

j_call: TRBJ1-2
v_call: TRBV28
d_call: TRBD1
clone_size: once
cdr3_nt: TGTGCCAGCACCGAAGGACAGGGAAGCGATGGCTACACCTTC
cdr3_aa: CASTEGQGSDGYTF

j_call: TRBJ2-7
v_call: TRBV7-6
d_call: TRBD1
clone_size: .
cdr3_nt: TGTGCCAGCAGCCCCGGGACAGGGAACTACGAGCAGTACTTC
cdr3_aa: CASSPGTGNYEQYF

j_call: TRBJ2-4
v_call: TRBV5-1
d_call: .
clone_size: .
cdr3_nt: TGCGCCAGCAGTATGGGACACGCGCCCGGGAACATTCAGTACTTC
cdr3_aa: CASSMGHAPGNIQYF

j_call: TRBJ2-5
v_call: TRBV29-1
d_call: .
clone_size: once
cdr3_nt: TGCAGCGTTGGCAGGGCCCAAGAGACCCAGTACTTC
cdr3_aa: CSVGRAQETQYF

j_call: TRBJ2-1
v_call: TRBV28
d_call: .
clone_size: .
cdr3_nt: TGTGCCACCACTAGGGTCCGGGGAAATGTTGTCGGCAATGAGCAGTTCTTC
cdr3_aa: CATTRVRGNVVGNEQFF

j_call: TRBJ2-5
v_call: TRBV5-1
d_call: .
clone_size: .
cdr3_nt: TGCGCCAGCAGCTTGGTTGGGGGGGCGAATCAAGAGACCCAGTACTTC
cdr3_aa: CASSLVGGANQETQYF

j_call: TRBJ2-3
v_call: TRBV7-6
d_call: .
clone_size: .
cdr3_nt: TGTGCCAGCAGCTTTTCCGACGGCGGGGCAGATACGCAGTATTTT
cdr3_aa: CASSFSDGGADTQYF